A selection of T cell receptor beta chains follows, all from one sample in a study of blood T cells in healthy people across ages. TCRdb fed the 5' RACE reads into MiXCR, producing one record per CDR3 protein. The data show under 2,000,000 distinct CDR3 sequences, about 50% seen once. Input material: blood. The origin of the receptors is a woman aged 40 to 50 in good health. Each CDR3 is given with its conserved first and last residue. A D gene is named only where the DNA matches it firmly. Clone size is stated in some rows and not others, as once, few, many or a class when expanded.

CDR3nt,CDR3aa,abundance,v_gene,d_gene,j_gene
TGTGCCAGCAGAAAACAGGGGGCGGGCAATGAGCAGTTCTTC,CASRKQGAGNEQFF,NA,TRBV6-6,TRBD1,TRBJ2-1
TGTGCCAGCAGCGTACGTCTACGCGAGACCCAGTACTTC,CASSVRLRETQYF,NA,TRBV9,NA,TRBJ2-5
TGTGCCAGCAGCTCGAGACTAGCGGGGAGTACCCTTCACAATGAGCAGTTCTTC,CASSSRLAGSTLHNEQFF,few,TRBV11-2,TRBD2,TRBJ2-1
TGTGCCAGCAGCCGACCGACAGCCCTAGCCAAAAACATTCAGTACTTC,CASSRPTALAKNIQYF,few,TRBV12-3/TRBV12-4,NA,TRBJ2-4
TGCAGCGCGGGGGGGACAGGGGAGACCCAGTACTTC,CSAGGTGETQYF,NA,TRBV29-1,NA,TRBJ2-5
TGTGCCAGCAGTTTATCGCCACAGTCCCCTAATTCACCCCTCCACTTT,CASSLSPQSPNSPLHF,NA,TRBV27,NA,TRBJ1-6
TGTGCCAGCACCGTCGCCCAAGGGATCTACGAGCAGTACTTC,CASTVAQGIYEQYF,NA,TRBV11-2,NA,TRBJ2-7
TGTGCCAGCAGCCAGCGTTCGATAGCGGGGGGGCGGGGAGAGACCCAGTACTTC,CASSQRSIAGGRGETQYF,once,TRBV5-6,TRBD2,TRBJ2-5
TGTGCCACCAGTGATAGGACAGGGCCGGGAGAGACCCAGTACTTC,CATSDRTGPGETQYF,NA,TRBV24-1,TRBD1,TRBJ2-5
TGCGCCAGCAGCCAATTCCGGGCCGACTCCTACGAGCAGTACTTC,CASSQFRADSYEQYF,NA,TRBV4-1,NA,TRBJ2-7
TGTGCCAGCAGCGGGGGACTAGCGGGGGAATTATACGAGCAGTACTTC,CASSGGLAGELYEQYF,NA,TRBV7-9,TRBD2,TRBJ2-7
TGTGCCAGCAGCTTATTGGCTCTAGCGGGGGCCAGCTCCTACGAGCAGTACTTC,CASSLLALAGASSYEQYF,few,TRBV7-6,TRBD2,TRBJ2-7
TGTGCCAGCAGTTACTCGTTCGCGTGGGATGAGCAGTTCTTC,CASSYSFAWDEQFF,NA,TRBV6-2/TRBV6-3,NA,TRBJ2-1
TGTGCCAGCAGCTTAGCGCGGGGGGCTGGGTCCTACGAGCAGTACTTC,CASSLARGAGSYEQYF,NA,TRBV7-9,TRBD2,TRBJ2-7
TGTGCCAGCAGCATAGGCGTCGAGCGATTAGCCAAAAACATTCAGTACTTC,CASSIGVERLAKNIQYF,NA,TRBV13,NA,TRBJ2-4
TGTGCCAGCCGTTTAGCAGAGGGGAGGACAGATACGCAGTATTTT,CASRLAEGRTDTQYF,NA,TRBV12-3/TRBV12-4,NA,TRBJ2-3
TGTGCCAGCAGTTACGGGGGGTCGAAGGGCCGCATGAACACTGAAGCTTTCTTT,CASSYGGSKGRMNTEAFF,NA,TRBV6-5,NA,TRBJ1-1
TGCAGCGTTGATGGGTATGGCTACACCTTC,CSVDGYGYTF,NA,TRBV29-1,NA,TRBJ1-2
TGTGCCAGCAGTTACAATTTGGCGGGGGGGCCCGGGGAGCTGTTTTTT,CASSYNLAGGPGELFF,few,TRBV6-5,TRBD2,TRBJ2-2
TGCAGCGCTGATAACCCCCTTTCCAATGAGCAGTTCTTC,CSADNPLSNEQFF,once,TRBV29-1,NA,TRBJ2-1
TGTGCCAGCGGCCCTAAACGGAGTCGTGCGGGACAGGGGTCCGAGCAGTACTTC,CASGPKRSRAGQGSEQYF,NA,TRBV6-1,TRBD1,TRBJ2-7
TGCAGTGCTCAACGGACAGGTTCTAACTATGGCTACACCTTC,CSAQRTGSNYGYTF,few,TRBV20-1,TRBD1,TRBJ1-2
TGTGCCAGCGGAAGAGGAGGCACCGGGGAGCTGTTTTTT,CASGRGGTGELFF,NA,TRBV12-3/TRBV12-4,NA,TRBJ2-2
TGCGCCAGCAGCGACCGACAGGGGGTACAAGAGACCCAGTACTTC,CASSDRQGVQETQYF,NA,TRBV5-1,TRBD1,TRBJ2-5
TGTGCCAGCAGCTTATTAGGGGCAGGACTTTACAATGAGCAGTTCTTC,CASSLLGAGLYNEQFF,few,TRBV7-2,NA,TRBJ2-1
TGCGCCAGCAGCCAAGATATGAGGGCCTGGGGGTCCTACGAGCAGTACTTC,CASSQDMRAWGSYEQYF,NA,TRBV4-1,NA,TRBJ2-7
TGTGCCAGCAGCTTAATGGGGAACCTAAACTATGGCTACACCTTC,CASSLMGNLNYGYTF,few,TRBV7-3,NA,TRBJ1-2